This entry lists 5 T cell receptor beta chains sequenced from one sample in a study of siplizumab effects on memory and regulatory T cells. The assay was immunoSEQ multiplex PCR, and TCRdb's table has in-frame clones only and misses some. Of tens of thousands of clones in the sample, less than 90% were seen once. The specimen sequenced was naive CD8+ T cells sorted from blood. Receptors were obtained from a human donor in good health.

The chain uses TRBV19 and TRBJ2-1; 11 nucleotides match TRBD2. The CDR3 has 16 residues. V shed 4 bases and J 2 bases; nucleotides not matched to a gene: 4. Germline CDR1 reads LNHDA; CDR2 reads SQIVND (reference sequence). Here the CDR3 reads CASSTLAGGTYNEQFF. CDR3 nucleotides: TGTGCCAGTAGTACCCTAGCGGGAGGAACCTACAATGAGCAGTTCTTC.

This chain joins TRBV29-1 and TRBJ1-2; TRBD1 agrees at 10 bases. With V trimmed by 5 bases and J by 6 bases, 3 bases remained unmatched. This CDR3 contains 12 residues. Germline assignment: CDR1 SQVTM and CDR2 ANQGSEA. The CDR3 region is CSVSGTGDGYTF. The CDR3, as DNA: TGCAGCGTTTCCGGGACAGGGGATGGCTACACCTTC.

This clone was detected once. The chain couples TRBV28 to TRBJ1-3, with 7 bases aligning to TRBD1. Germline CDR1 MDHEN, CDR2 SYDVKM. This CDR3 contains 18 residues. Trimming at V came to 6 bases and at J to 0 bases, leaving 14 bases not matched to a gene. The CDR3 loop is CASSKYRGSSFSGNTIYF. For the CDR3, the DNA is TGTGCCAGCAGCAAATACAGGGGCTCCTCCTTCTCTGGAAACACCATATATTTT.

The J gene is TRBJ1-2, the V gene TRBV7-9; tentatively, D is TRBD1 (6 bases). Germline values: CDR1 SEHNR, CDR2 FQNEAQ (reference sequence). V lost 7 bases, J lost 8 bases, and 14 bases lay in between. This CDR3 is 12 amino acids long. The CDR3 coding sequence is TGTGCCAGCACCCGGGGGGGCTGGGGCTACACCTTC. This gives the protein CASTRGGWGYTF.

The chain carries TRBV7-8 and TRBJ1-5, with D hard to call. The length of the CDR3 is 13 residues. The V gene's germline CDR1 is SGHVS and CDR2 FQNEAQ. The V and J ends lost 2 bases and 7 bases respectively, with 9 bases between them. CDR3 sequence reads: CASSLWEYQPQHF. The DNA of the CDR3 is TGTGCCAGCAGCTTATGGGAATACCAGCCCCAGCATTTT.